This TCR beta chain is from a study of T cells in Graves' hyperthyroidism and ophthalmopathy. Study-level findings and limits: The model foresaw ophthalmopathy a median about 6.5 months prior to onset. Appearing also in blood were most of the thyroid clonotypes expanded above 0.001.

Newly diagnosed hyperthyroidism patients aged 18 to 65 years had disease lasting under 2 months. This clonotype was seen repeatedly, ten times or more. The target antigen is unknown. V lost 5 bases and J lost 2; bases outside the gene matches: 5. Germline CDR1 SGHVS, CDR2 FNYEAQ. CDR3 length equals 15 residues. RNA transcripts were the template for amplifying TCR beta CDR3 regions. First-round RT-PCR with HTBI primers amplified the TCR CDR3 region. TCRdb re-derived calls from the multiplex PCR reads in MiXCR, one entry per CDR3 protein. The table includes about 500,000 distinct CDR3 sequences, under 15% detected once.

This sequence joins TRBV7-6 and TRBJ2-1; the match to TRBD2 covers 8 bases. This TCR was recovered from a woman aged 18-35 years with Graves' hyperthyroidism. The sequenced sample consisted of blood. CDR3 sequence: CASSLGLVAYNEQFF. The CDR3 DNA follows: TGTGCCAGCAGCCTGGGACTAGTGGCCTACAATGAGCAGTTCTTC.